This T cell receptor beta chain derives from a study of sequential checkpoint blockade in melanoma. TCRdb's copy holds only in-frame clones and misses some; the assay was immunoSEQ multiplex PCR. The table includes roughly 9,300 clones, 75% detected once. V lost 4 bases, J lost 8 bases, and 14 bases lay in between. Per germline, CDR1 MNHEY and CDR2 SVGAGI. CDR3 length equals 14 residues. Treatment described: randomized to nivolumab then ipilimumab (arm A) or the reverse (arm B). No patient had prior DNA-damaging chemotherapy. This TCR came from a human donor with melanoma. The genes are TRBV6-5 and TRBJ1-4, with D possibly matching TRBD1 (5 bases). Here the sequenced sample was CD8+ T cells sorted from blood (inferred from file names), taken from a patient given nivolumab and ipilimumab in sequence. The CDR3 here is CASSWQGNNEKLFF. The CDR3 DNA is TGTGCCAGCAGTTGGCAGGGTAACAACGAAAAACTGTTTTTT.